Below, 10 T cell receptor beta chains from the same sample are listed, as sequenced in a study of T cell responses to AZD1222 COVID-19 vaccine. Assay used: immunoSEQ multiplex PCR; TCRdb lists only in-frame clones, some missing. This table holds 130,000 to 150,000 clones, approximately 88% found once. The material was peripheral blood, obtained on day 0 of MenACWY control vaccination. Source of these receptors: an adult in good health.

This chain joins TRBV25-1 and TRBJ1-3; the D gene is possibly TRBD1 (5 bases). There are 17 residues in the CDR3. Trimming removed 8 bases from V and 4 bases from J, with 24 bases in between. CDR1 is MGHDK and CDR2 is SYGVNS in the germline V gene. The CDR3 DNA follows: TGTGCCAGCCCCAAAGGAATGGGTTTGAGGGGAGGAAACACCATATATTTT. It codes for CASPKGMGLRGGNTIYF.

The chain uses TRBV18 and TRBJ1-1; tentatively, D is TRBD1 (6 bases). The germline CDR1 and CDR2 sequences are KGHSH and LQKENI. CDR3 length: 15 amino acids. V lost 2 bases to trimming and J lost 3 bases, with 13 bases between them. The CDR3 region has the DNA TGTGCCAGCTCACCAGAGGGGGGCCCTTACACTGAAGCTTTCTTT. It translates to CASSPEGGPYTEAFF.

This chain joins TRBV11-2 and TRBJ1-2, with D unclear. CDR3 length equals 14 residues. Germline CDR1 reads SGHAT; CDR2 reads FQNNGV. Trimming removed 3 bases at V and 4 bases at J, with 12 bases between. This CDR3 is CASSLARELYGYTF. Written as DNA, the CDR3 is TGTGCCAGCAGCTTGGCTAGGGAACTCTATGGCTACACCTTC.

The chain recombines TRBV5-1 with TRBJ2-1; D remains unclear. The V gene lost 6 bases and the J gene lost 2 bases, with 15 bases spanning the gap. Germline CDR1 and CDR2: SGHRS and YFSETQ. The length of the CDR3 is 15 residues. The CDR3 reads CASNKEDGTYNEQFF. The CDR3 DNA reads TGCGCCAGCAACAAAGAAGACGGCACCTACAATGAGCAGTTCTTC.

The chain uses TRBV4-1 and TRBJ1-3, with TRBD1 as a possible D gene (5 bases). This CDR3 is 15 amino acids long. V dropped 1 base and J dropped 6 bases, with 13 bases sitting between them. Germline CDR1 MGHRA, CDR2 YSYEKL. The CDR3 protein is CASSQGQGRENTIYF. The DNA of the CDR3 is TGCGCCAGCAGCCAAGGCCAGGGAAGGGAAAACACCATATATTTT.

This clone was seen a single time. V and J are TRBV5-8 and TRBJ1-5; D not certain. V lost 5 bases and J lost 0, with 12 bases in between. This CDR3 comprises 15 residues. Germline V gene lookup returns CDR1 SGHTS and CDR2 YDEGEE. CDR3 sequence reads: CASSPYLVSNQPQHF. The DNA of the CDR3 is TGTGCCAGCAGTCCCTATTTGGTTAGCAATCAGCCCCAGCATTTT. Together with reference TRBV5-8 and TRBJ1-5, the CDR3 gives the full variable domain: EAGVTQSPTHLIKTRGQQATLRCSPISGHTSVYWYQQALGLGLQFLLWYDEGEERNRGNFPPRFSGRQFPNYSSELNVNALELEDSALYLCASSPYLVSNQPQHFGDGTRLSIL.

This clone was counted between two and nine times. CDR3 DNA: TGTGCCAGCAGCGTAGCGGGCCAGGGGAGTGAAAAACTGTTTTTT. This gives the protein CASSVAGQGSEKLFF. The chain combines TRBV9 with TRBJ1-4, with TRBD1 as a possible D gene (6 bases). Germline V gene sequence: CDR1 SGDLS, CDR2 YYNGEE. V lost 0 bases to trimming and J lost 7 bases, with 13 bases between them. The CDR3 contains 15 residues.

This sequence joins TRBV30 and TRBJ1-1; D ambiguous. V lost 1 base and J 7 bases, leaving 7 bases between the germline ends. Germline lookup yields CDR1 GTSNPN and CDR2 SVGIG (reference sequence). The CDR3 runs to 11 residues. CDR3 loop: CAWSESREAFF. CDR3 in DNA: TGTGCCTGGAGTGAGTCTCGTGAAGCTTTCTTT.

The rearrangement uses TRBV7-2 and TRBJ2-2; 9 nucleotides agree with TRBD2. V trimming: 4 bases; J trimming: 6 bases; junction bases outside the gene matches: 6. CDR1 is SGHTA and CDR2 is FQGNSA in the germline V gene. The CDR3 spans 15 residues. The CDR3 coding sequence is TGTGCCAGCAGCTACGTAGCGGGAGTGGCCGGGGAGCTGTTTTTT. Translation gives CASSYVAGVAGELFF.

This clone was seen a handful of times. The chain links TRBV7-9 to TRBJ2-2, with D possibly called TRBD1 or TRBD2 (6 bases each). V was cut by 4 bases and J by 3 bases, with 21 bases left in between. The CDR3 is 18 residues long. CDR1 SEHNR and CDR2 FQNEAQ come from the germline V gene (reference sequence). Here the CDR3 DNA reads TGTGCCAGCAGCTCGGGGTCGGGGGCGAGAGCGGACACCGGGGAGCTGTTTTTT. The encoded protein is CASSSGSGARADTGELFF. The full variable domain, rest sourced from reference TRBV7-9 and TRBJ2-2, is DTGVSQNPRHKITKRGQNVTFRCDPISEHNRLYWYRQTLGQGPEFLTYFQNEAQLEKSRLLSDRFSAERPKGSFSTLEIQRTEQGDSAMYLCASSSGSGARADTGELFFGEGSRLTVL.